This TCR beta chain was recovered during a study of CD8 T cells in Susac syndrome. The CD8+ and CD4+ T cells were isolated magnetically using a negative isolation approach, whereas the TEMRA cells were enriched by FACS. Trimming cost V 7 bases and J 7 bases; bases outside gene matches: 6. Germline assignment: CDR1 MNHEY and CDR2 SVGEGT. The CDR3 totals 12 residues. RNA in amounts of roughly 0.5 to 1 ug was reverse transcribed with random hexamers. The immunoSEQ assay covered 54 Vbeta and 13 Jbeta segments for CDR3. TCRdb re-called the immunoSEQ multiplex PCR reads with MiXCR, one entry per CDR3 protein. The sample lists 150,000 to 200,000 distinct CDR3 sequences, about 93% occurring once.

The specimen sequenced was CD4+ T cells from PBMCs. The chain uses TRBV6-2 or TRBV6-3 and TRBJ2-5, with TRBD2 matching over 7 bases. This TCR derives from a human donor with multiple sclerosis. The CDR3 bases are TGTGCCAGCAAGAGCGGGGCCGGGACCCAGTACTTC. Translating gives CASKSGAGTQYF.